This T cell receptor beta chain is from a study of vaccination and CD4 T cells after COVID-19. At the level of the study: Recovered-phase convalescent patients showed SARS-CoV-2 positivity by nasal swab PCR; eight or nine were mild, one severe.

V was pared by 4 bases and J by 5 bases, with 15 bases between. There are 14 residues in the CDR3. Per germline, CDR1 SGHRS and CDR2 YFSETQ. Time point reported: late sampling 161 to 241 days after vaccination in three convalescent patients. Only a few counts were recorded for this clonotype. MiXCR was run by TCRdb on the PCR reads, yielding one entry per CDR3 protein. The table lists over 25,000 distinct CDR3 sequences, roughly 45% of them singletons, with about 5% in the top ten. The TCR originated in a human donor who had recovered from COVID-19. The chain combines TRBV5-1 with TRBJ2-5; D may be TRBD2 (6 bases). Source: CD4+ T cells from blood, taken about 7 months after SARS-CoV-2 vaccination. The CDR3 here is CASSPDPGEETQYF. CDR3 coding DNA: TGCGCCAGCAGCCCCGACCCGGGGGAGGAGACCCAGTACTTC.